This record concerns one TCR beta chain sequence. Its antigen is unidentified. CDR3 length: 17 residues. CDR1 and CDR2 from the germline V gene are LNHDA and SQIVND (reference sequence). V dropped 5 bases and J dropped 5; count of bases not matched to a gene: 11. Sequencing was performed with immunoSEQ multiplex PCR; in TCRdb, only in-frame clones are kept and a portion is missing. The table shows some 100,000 clones, with 70% to 90% occurring only once. This entry comes from a study of T cell responses to AZD1222 COVID-19 vaccine. Study findings and constraints: It was only after the peak T cell response that any repertoires were sampled. Among spike-specific TCRs, nearly half reportedly target unmutated variant regions.

The gene calls are TRBV19 and TRBJ2-3; 12 bases are shared with TRBD1. This receptor was obtained from an adult in good health. The starting material was peripheral blood, obtained on day 0 of AZD1222 vaccination. CDR3 sequence: CASSAPTGTGGGDTQYF. In DNA form, the CDR3 reads TGTGCCAGTAGTGCCCCAACCGGGACAGGGGGCGGAGATACGCAGTATTTT.